The 32 T cell receptor beta chains below come from one sample, sequenced in a study of blood T cell repertoires in COVID-19 (TCRdb year 2020). Library method: the immunoSEQ multiplex PCR assay. As stored in TCRdb, this immuneACCESS dataset retains in-frame rearrangements with V and J assigned. A fraction of the clones does not appear; measured against another copy, unresolved V genes explain less than half of the discrepancy, and the remainder lacks a known reason. The sample table holds some 150,000 clones, of which approximately 83% were seen once. 25% to 30% of the sample comes from the top ten. Material: peripheral blood. The receptors here all came from a woman in her sixties with acute or convalescent COVID-19.

V usage is TRBV2 and J usage is TRBJ1-5, with D perhaps TRBD1 (6 bases). This CDR3 has 14 amino acids. V lost 6 bases and J lost 3, with 12 bases in between. Germline V gives CDR1 SNHLY, CDR2 FYNNEI. The CDR3 here is CASRPGQTNQPQHF. In DNA form, the CDR3 reads TGTGCCAGCAGGCCGGGACAAACCAATCAGCCCCAGCATTTT.

The rearrangement links TRBV7-9 to TRBJ1-5; 7 bases map to TRBD1. CDR1 is SEHNR, CDR2 FQNEAQ, per germline (reference sequence). The V and J ends lost 5 bases and 3 bases, in that order; junction bases with no gene match: 7. This CDR3 is 15 amino acids long. CDR3 in DNA: TGTGCCAGCAGCGTAGGACAGGCTCCCAATCAGCCCCAGCATTTT. As protein: CASSVGQAPNQPQHF.

This chain joins TRBV9 and TRBJ2-5, with 9 bases identical to TRBD2. Trimming removed 0 bases from V and 5 bases from J; junction bases left unmatched: 8. This CDR3 has 16 amino acids. CDR1 and CDR2 from the germline V gene are SGDLS and YYNGEE. The CDR3: CASSVGASGGFETQYF. In DNA form, the CDR3 reads TGTGCCAGCAGCGTAGGGGCCAGCGGGGGGTTTGAGACCCAGTACTTC.

V and J are TRBV7-8 and TRBJ1-3; tentative D call: TRBD1 (6 bases). The germline gives CDR1 SGHVS, CDR2 FQNEAQ. Trimming stripped 8 bases from V and 3 bases from J, with 26 bases between. There are 18 residues in the CDR3. CDR3 DNA sequence: TGTGCCAGCTCTTGGCGCCCATCGACGGGGGGCAATGGAAACACCATATATTTT. As protein: CASSWRPSTGGNGNTIYF.

The chain is built from TRBV24-1 and TRBJ2-2, with TRBD1 as a possible D gene (6 bases). V gave up 5 bases and J gave up 0 bases, with 18 bases separating them. Germline CDR1 is KGHDR and CDR2 is SFDVKD. This CDR3 has 18 residues. The CDR3 DNA sequence: TGTGCCACCAGTGCCGCGAAAGGACAGCTCGCGAACACCGGGGAGCTGTTTTTT. It encodes CATSAAKGQLANTGELFF.

This sequence joins TRBV27 and TRBJ1-6; D perhaps matches TRBD1 (6 bases). The germline V gene has CDR1 MNHEY and CDR2 SMNVEV (reference sequence). The germline V and J ends were trimmed by 6 bases and 8 bases, with 17 bases remaining between them. CDR3 length: 15 residues. In nucleotides, the CDR3 is TGTGCCAGCAGAGAACGGGATTACAGGGATTCACCCCTCCACTTT. This codes for CASRERDYRDSPLHF.

The chain is built from TRBV19 and TRBJ2-3; D might be TRBD1 (6 bases). Trimming took off 4 bases at V and 0 bases at J, with 11 bases between the two ends. In germline, CDR1 is LNHDA, CDR2 SQIVND (reference sequence). The length of the CDR3 is 15 residues. The CDR3 nucleotides are TGTGCCAGTAGTACTGGGACACTTAGCACAGATACGCAGTATTTT. Translating it yields CASSTGTLSTDTQYF.

The rearrangement links TRBV3-1 (or the pseudogene TRBV3-2) to TRBJ2-3; D is possibly TRBD1 (6 bases). The V end was cut by 4 bases, the J end by 6 bases, with 14 bases between. CDR1 is LGHDT and CDR2 is YNNKEL in the germline V gene (reference sequence). The CDR3 extends over 14 amino acids. DNA of the CDR3: TGTGCCAGCAGCCCCCGTTACAGGGCCGATACGCAGTATTTT. It codes for CASSPRYRADTQYF.

This clone was seen a handful of times. The chain links TRBV6-1 to TRBJ1-5; tentative D call: TRBD1 (6 bases). Trimming cost V 3 bases and J 1 base, with 10 bases left between them. The CDR3 loop spans 15 amino acids. Germline CDR1 is MNHNS and CDR2 is SASEGT. In DNA, the CDR3 is TGTGCCAGCAGTGACCTGACAGGCAGCAATCAGCCCCAGCATTTT. It encodes CASSDLTGSNQPQHF.

V and J are TRBV21-1 and TRBJ1-5; the table's D gene call, TRBD1, was not cross checked with the DNA. TRBV21-1 counts as a pseudogene. The CDR3 is 17 amino acids. The CDR3 region has the DNA TGTGCCAGCAGCCTTGACAGGGAACGGGATAGCAATCAGCCCCAGCATTTT. Its translation is CASSLDRERDSNQPQHF.

The genes are TRBV12-3 or TRBV12-4 and TRBJ2-1, with D maybe TRBD2 (5 bases). The V and J ends lost 1 base and 7 bases respectively, with 8 bases between them. The CDR3 covers 13 residues. The CDR3 loop reads CASSLVGRNEQFF. CDR3 nucleotides: TGTGCCAGCAGTTTAGTGGGGAGAAATGAGCAGTTCTTC.

This chain uses TRBV6-5 with TRBJ1-2, with 8 bases matching TRBD1. The J segment lost 3 bases and the V segment lost 2 bases, leaving 8 bases of the junction unmatched. The CDR3 spans 16 residues. Germline V lookup: CDR1 MNHEY, CDR2 SVGAGI. CDR3 DNA sequence: TGTGCCAGCAGTTACAAGGGGGCAGGGGGCTACTATGGCTACACCTTC. Translation gives CASSYKGAGGYYGYTF.

V usage is TRBV24-1 and J usage is TRBJ1-1, with 7 bases lining up with TRBD1. The V gene's germline CDR1 is KGHDR and CDR2 SFDVKD. The ends lost 7 bases at V and 8 bases at J; junction bases unmatched: 6. The CDR3 covers 12 residues. CDR3 bases: TGTGCCACCAGCCGAGGGGGCGCCGAAGCTTTCTTT. Translation gives CATSRGGAEAFF.

This chain links TRBV19 with TRBJ2-1; tentatively, D is TRBD2 (6 bases). Trimming removed 3 bases at V and 9 bases at J, with 12 bases between. Germline CDR1 LNHDA, CDR2 SQIVND (reference sequence). CDR3 size: 13 residues. The chain's CDR3 is CASSIPGRGEQFF. The CDR3 DNA is TGTGCCAGTAGTATCCCAGGGCGGGGTGAGCAGTTCTTC.

The rearrangement joins TRBV11-3 to TRBJ2-5; 7 bases align to TRBD1. From germline, CDR1 is SGHNT and CDR2 YENEEA. The CDR3 has 15 residues. The V segment lost 8 bases and the J segment 4 bases; nucleotides outside the gene matches: 13. The CDR3 DNA follows: TGTGCCAGCTCCCCTTCTCCGGGACAGCTAGAGACCCAGTACTTC. This gives the protein CASSPSPGQLETQYF.

The rearrangement joins TRBV6-5 to TRBJ2-2, with D possibly TRBD2 on 5 matching bases. The CDR3 is 15 residues long. Germline V gives CDR1 MNHEY, CDR2 SVGAGI. V lost 2 bases to trimming and J lost 5 bases, with 12 bases between them. DNA of the CDR3: TGTGCCAGCAGTTACGGACTTGCCTGGACCGGGGAGCTGTTTTTT. Translation gives CASSYGLAWTGELFF.

The chain joins TRBV2 to TRBJ2-7; D is possibly TRBD2 (7 bases). Trimming stripped 3 bases from V and 7 bases from J, with 13 bases between. Per germline, CDR1 SNHLY and CDR2 FYNNEI. CDR3 length: 13 amino acids. The CDR3 sequence: CASSDAGRGEQYV. In nucleotides, the CDR3 is TGTGCCAGCAGTGACGCGGGGAGGGGGGAGCAGTACGTC.

J is TRBJ2-1 and V is TRBV7-8; D perhaps matches TRBD2 (5 bases). With 4 bases removed from V and 4 bases from J, the gap between germline ends came to 8 bases. In germline, CDR1 is SGHVS, CDR2 FQNEAQ. This CDR3 has 13 residues. CDR3 nucleotides: TGTGCCAGCAGCTCCGGACTTTACAATGAGCAGTTCTTC. This translates into CASSSGLYNEQFF.

The rearrangement uses TRBV21-1 and TRBJ2-3; TRBD2, the table's D call, lacks a check against the DNA. TRBV21-1 is a recognized pseudogene. The CDR3 extends over 17 amino acids. The CDR3, as DNA: TGTGCCAGCAGCAAAGATGCGACTAGCGGGACCACAGATACGCAGTATTTT. Residues: CASSKDATSGTTDTQYF.

This clone was picked up many times. V usage is TRBV7-3 and J usage is TRBJ2-5, with 11 bases matching TRBD1. The germline V gene encodes CDR1 SGHTA and CDR2 FQGTGA. V lost 5 bases and J lost 5; bases outside the gene matches: 13. This CDR3 has 17 amino acids. CDR3 region: CASSVGQGAPGPETQYF. The CDR3 DNA follows: TGTGCCAGCAGCGTAGGACAGGGGGCGCCGGGCCCCGAGACCCAGTACTTC. Combining the CDR3 with reference TRBV7-3 and TRBJ2-5 gives the whole variable domain GAGVSQTPSNKVTEKGKYVELRCDPISGHTALYWYRQSLGQGPEFLIYFQGTGAADDSGLPNDRFFAVRPEGSVSTLKIQRTERGDSAVYLCASSVGQGAPGPETQYFGPGTRLLVL.

The rearrangement uses TRBV19 and TRBJ1-2, with D possibly matching TRBD1 (5 bases). This CDR3 is 14 amino acids long. The V and J ends lost 2 bases and 4 bases respectively, with 11 bases between them. The V gene's germline CDR1 is LNHDA and CDR2 SQIVND (reference sequence). CDR3 nucleotide sequence: TGTGCCAGTAGTATACAATCGGGGGGCTATGGCTACACCTTC. Translation: CASSIQSGGYGYTF.

The V gene is TRBV6-5, the J gene TRBJ1-2, with no clear D. The CDR3 has 15 amino acids. The V end was cut by 4 bases, the J end by 5 bases, with 17 bases between. Germline lookup yields CDR1 MNHEY and CDR2 SVGAGI. This CDR3 is CASSSKSPAGYGYTF. In DNA form, the CDR3 reads TGTGCCAGCAGTTCCAAATCCCCGGCGGGTTATGGCTACACCTTC.

V and J are TRBV3-1 (or the pseudogene TRBV3-2) and TRBJ2-7, with TRBD2 as a possible D gene (7 bases). Per germline, CDR1 LGHDT and CDR2 YNNKEL (reference sequence). Trimming left V 5 bases short and J 6 bases short, with 14 bases between. The CDR3 is 13 residues long. CDR3 sequence (DNA): TGTGCCAGCAGCGTAGAGGGGGGGAGCGAGCAGTACTTC. This gives the protein CASSVEGGSEQYF.

CDR3 residues: CASSPPGTDTVSLFF. For the CDR3, the DNA is TGTGCCAGCTCACCACCCGGGACAGATACCGTCTCGCTGTTTTTT. The chain joins TRBV18 to TRBJ1-4; 7 positions agree with TRBD1. This CDR3 contains 15 residues. V dropped 0 bases and J dropped 14; count of bases not matched to a gene: 12. The germline gives CDR1 KGHSH, CDR2 LQKENI.

This chain connects TRBV19 to TRBJ2-5; tentative D call: TRBD2 (6 bases). The germline V gene has CDR1 LNHDA and CDR2 SQIVND (reference sequence). This CDR3 has 16 amino acids. V gave up 0 bases and J gave up 4 bases, with 15 bases separating them. CDR3 DNA sequence: TGTGCCAGTAGTATAGATTGGGGTAGCGGCGGAGAGACCCAGTACTTC. Translation gives CASSIDWGSGGETQYF.

The J gene is TRBJ1-2, the V gene TRBV3-1 (or the pseudogene TRBV3-2), with TRBD1 matching over 8 bases. CDR1 is LGHDT and CDR2 is YNNKEL in the germline V gene (reference sequence). The V gene end was trimmed by 2 bases and the J gene end by 4 bases; junction bases not matched to a gene: 6. The CDR3 extends over 15 amino acids. The CDR3 spells CASSQQGAVSYGYTF. In nucleotides, the CDR3 is TGTGCCAGCAGCCAACAGGGGGCGGTGAGCTATGGCTACACCTTC.

This chain joins TRBV3-1 (or the pseudogene TRBV3-2) and TRBJ2-3; D may be TRBD2 (6 bases). With 4 bases removed from V and 5 bases from J, the gap between germline ends came to 10 bases. Germline-derived CDR1 and CDR2 are LGHDT and YNNKEL (reference sequence). The CDR3 spans 13 residues. In nucleotides, the CDR3 is TGTGCCAGCAGCCCCGGGGGTAGAGATACGCAGTATTTT. This translates into CASSPGGRDTQYF.

The chain employs TRBV5-5 and TRBJ2-6, with D tentatively TRBD2 (6 bases). This CDR3 is built from 18 residues. Trimming removed 2 bases from V and 0 bases from J, with 15 bases in between. The germline CDR1 and CDR2 sequences are SGHKS and YYEKEE (reference sequence). The DNA for the CDR3 is TGTGCCAGCAGCTTCTCGCGGGACGGGAGCTCTGGGGCCAACGTCCTGACTTTC. It yields the protein CASSFSRDGSSGANVLTF.

In this sample, this clone turned up once. The CDR3 DNA sequence: TGCGCCAGCAGCTTGGAAGGGGGCTCACATCAGCCCCAGCATTTT. Residues: CASSLEGGSHQPQHF. The chain uses TRBV5-1 and TRBJ1-5; 7 bases are a match to TRBD1. The junction had 5 bases not matched to a gene; V was cut back by 0 bases and J by 5 bases. This CDR3 region has 15 residues. Germline V lookup: CDR1 SGHRS, CDR2 YFSETQ.

This clone has more than one count but fewer than ten. The chain carries TRBV7-8 and TRBJ1-3; a possible D gene is TRBD1 (5 bases). Trimming removed 8 bases from V and 3 bases from J, with 14 bases in between. The CDR3 consists of 14 residues. Germline V CDR1 and CDR2: SGHVS, FQNEAQ. The CDR3 nucleotides read TGTGCCAGCGGCGCCAGGGCCGATGGAAACACCATATATTTT. It encodes CASGARADGNTIYF.

The gene calls are TRBV20-1 and TRBJ1-6, with 8 bases fitting TRBD1. The V gene's germline CDR1 is DFQATT and CDR2 SNEGSKA (reference sequence). This CDR3 has 16 residues. V trimming: 3 bases; J trimming: 3 bases; junction bases outside the gene matches: 7. In DNA, the CDR3 is TGCAGTGCTAGTGCTCAGGGGGCCTTCTATAATTCACCCCTCCACTTT. Its protein is CSASAQGAFYNSPLHF.

This clone was counted a few times. The V gene is TRBV11-1, the J gene TRBJ2-2; a weak D match, TRBD1 (6 bases). Trimming removed 2 bases from V and 7 bases from J, with 11 bases in between. The CDR3 length is 14 residues. Germline CDR1 and CDR2: SGHAT and FQDESV (reference sequence). The CDR3 DNA sequence: TGTGCCAGCAGCTTATCAGGGGTGGACGGGGAGCTGTTTTTT. It yields the protein CASSLSGVDGELFF.